This T cell receptor beta chain was recorded in a study of post-analysis software for immune sequencing data. As to this clonotype: Antigen unknown.

The authors incorporated unique molecular identifiers into the TCR beta cDNA libraries. From the PCR reads, TCRdb called clonotypes with MiXCR, one entry per CDR3 protein. Of roughly 650,000 distinct CDR3 sequences in the sample, 59% are singletons; the top ten hold approximately 10%. Germline V gene lookup returns CDR1 LGHNT and CDR2 FRNRAP. The CDR3 totals 12 residues. V lost 9 bases and J lost 2, with 9 bases in between. General study results and limits: There were a few TRBV segments more frequent in patients than controls, and TRBV5-6, TRBV5-1 and TRBV20-1 were among them.

The chain couples TRBV12-5 to TRBJ2-3; no clear D gene. Sequencing was done on a sample of blood. The sequence was obtained from a girl aged 2 to 10 with multiple sclerosis. This chain's CDR3 is CASRLYTDTQYF. The CDR3 DNA sequence: TGTGCTAGCCGCCTCTACACAGATACGCAGTATTTT.